Each of the 30 T cell receptor beta chains below was sequenced from the same sample in a study of Tregs in tolerant kidney transplant recipients (dated by TCRdb to about 2019). Preparation of the library involved the immunoSEQ multiplex PCR assay. Imported from immuneACCESS, the table was reduced by TCRdb to in-frame sequences with V and J called. These copies leave out some clones; in studies compared against another copy, an unresolved V gene accounts for under half, and the cause of the remainder is not known. The sample yields tens of thousands of clones; about 98% were counted once. The ten largest account for roughly 0.6% of the sample. The meaning of the sample's time point label: blood sample drawn before combined kidney and bone marrow transplant. Source: CD4+ T cells from blood, taken before the transplant. Receptors originate from a human donor who received a combined kidney and bone marrow transplant.

The V and J genes are TRBV7-3 and TRBJ1-1; a weak D match, TRBD1 (6 bases). Germline CDR1 and CDR2: SGHTA and FQGTGA. V was clipped by 2 bases and J by 3 bases, with 10 bases between them. The CDR3 totals 14 residues. CDR3 DNA: TGTGCCAGCAGCTTATTGGCAGGGGACACTGAAGCTTTCTTT. It codes for CASSLLAGDTEAFF.

This clone is a singleton in its sample. V and J are TRBV29-1 and TRBJ1-2; TRBD1 might be the D (5 bases). Germline lookup yields CDR1 SQVTM and CDR2 ANQGSEA. The CDR3 has 12 amino acids. Trimming left V 2 bases short and J 4 bases short, with 8 bases between. CDR3 DNA sequence: TGCAGCGTTGAATCGGGGGGCTATGGCTACACCTTC. This gives the protein CSVESGGYGYTF.

The chain employs TRBV11-2 and TRBJ2-7, with D unclear. The germline V and J ends were trimmed by 2 bases and 5 bases, with 7 bases remaining between them. The CDR3 sequence is 12 residues long. CDR1 is SGHAT, CDR2 FQNNGV, per germline. Here the CDR3 reads CASSLSRHEQYF. The CDR3 DNA reads as TGTGCCAGCAGCTTATCCAGGCACGAGCAGTACTTC.

The chain is built from TRBV6-5 and TRBJ2-3, with D possibly TRBD2 on 6 matching bases. The CDR3 is 13 residues long. Trimming shortened V by 5 bases and J by 4 bases, and 10 bases separated the two germline ends. Germline V gene lookup returns CDR1 MNHEY and CDR2 SVGAGI. The CDR3 region is CASSPLAPDTQYF. Written as DNA, the CDR3 is TGTGCCAGCAGTCCTCTAGCGCCAGATACGCAGTATTTT.

The chain employs TRBV21-1 and TRBJ2-2; the table calls TRBD1, which could not be checked here. TRBV21-1 is shown as a pseudogene. The CDR3 is 16 amino acids. CDR3 DNA: TGTGCCAGCAGCAACACCCCAGCAGGGGGAACCGGGGAGCTGTTTTTT. Protein sequence: CASSNTPAGGTGELFF.

The rearrangement joins TRBV6-1 to TRBJ2-5; a possible D gene is TRBD2 (7 bases). The CDR3 contains 13 residues. The germline CDR1 and CDR2 sequences are MNHNS and SASEGT. Trimming took 7 bases from V and 6 from J, leaving 15 bases between them. The CDR3 region is CASTSGGGQTQYF. The CDR3 DNA follows: TGTGCCAGCACCTCTGGGGGGGGCCAGACCCAGTACTTC.

The chain links TRBV7-2 to TRBJ1-3; D not certain. Germline V lookup: CDR1 SGHTA, CDR2 FQGNSA. The CDR3 runs 15 residues. Trimming left V 5 bases short and J 0 bases short, with 11 bases between. The CDR3: CASSLGIRSGNTIYF. Here the CDR3 DNA reads TGTGCCAGCAGCCTCGGGATCCGCTCTGGAAACACCATATATTTT.

V usage is TRBV5-1 and J usage is TRBJ2-3; 10 bases fit TRBD2. V dropped 5 bases and J dropped 4; count of bases not matched to a gene: 7. The CDR3 runs 15 residues. Germline V gene lookup returns CDR1 SGHRS and CDR2 YFSETQ. CDR3 residues: CASSPGTSVSDTQYF. The CDR3 DNA reads as TGCGCCAGCAGTCCCGGGACTAGCGTTTCAGATACGCAGTATTTT.

This sequence joins TRBV6-1 and TRBJ2-4; 8 bases map to TRBD1. The germline V gene encodes CDR1 MNHNS and CDR2 SASEGT. With 4 bases clipped from V and 3 bases from J, the junction kept 8 bases outside the gene matches. CDR3 length: 16 amino acids. CDR3 DNA sequence: TGTGCCAGCAGTGTTGGACAGGGATCTGGCAAAAACATTCAGTACTTC. This codes for CASSVGQGSGKNIQYF.

The chain recombines TRBV7-9 with TRBJ1-4; possible D gene TRBD1, 5 bases. Per germline, CDR1 SEHNR and CDR2 FQNEAQ (reference sequence). The V end was cut by 1 base, the J end by 4 bases, with 7 bases between. The CDR3 is made up of 14 amino acids. DNA of the CDR3: TGTGCCAGCAGCTTAGAGGGGTTTAATGAAAAACTGTTTTTT. This encodes CASSLEGFNEKLFF.

The chain recombines TRBV5-1 with TRBJ2-3, with 7 bases aligning to TRBD2. Germline CDR1 SGHRS, CDR2 YFSETQ. V lost 4 bases to trimming and J lost 2 bases; unmatched junction nucleotides: 4. The CDR3 sequence is 14 residues long. The DNA of the CDR3 is TGCGCCAGCAGCCTCGGACTAGTCACAGATACGCAGTATTTT. It yields the protein CASSLGLVTDTQYF.

The V and J genes are TRBV18 and TRBJ2-2; maybe TRBD1 (6 bases). CDR3 length: 17 residues. Per germline, CDR1 KGHSH and CDR2 LQKENI. Trimming left V 3 bases short and J 0 bases short, with 14 bases between. The CDR3: CASSPDIRGPNTGELFF. CDR3 sequence (DNA): TGTGCCAGCTCACCGGATATCAGGGGTCCGAACACCGGGGAGCTGTTTTTT.

This chain connects TRBV19 to TRBJ1-4, with D unclear. Looked up from germline, CDR1 is LNHDA and CDR2 is SQIVND (reference sequence). The V end was cut by 3 bases, the J end by 3 bases, with 8 bases between. This CDR3 spans 14 amino acids. As DNA, the CDR3 is TGTGCCAGTAGTATGGCCAGTGCTAATGAAAAACTGTTTTTT. Protein: CASSMASANEKLFF.

The count of this clone is one. The CDR3, as DNA: TGTGCCAGCAGCTCGGAGGACAGGTACTCCTACGAGCAGTACTTC. It yields the protein CASSSEDRYSYEQYF. V gene TRBV9 combines with J gene TRBJ2-7, with 7 positions matching TRBD1. The V gene's germline CDR1 is SGDLS and CDR2 YYNGEE. The CDR3 contains 15 residues. Trimming at V came to 4 bases and at J to 0 bases, leaving 7 bases not matched to a gene.

The CDR3 DNA is TGTGCCACCAGGAACAGGGGGCGATTGACCACTGAAGCTTTCTTT. Amino acid sequence: CATRNRGRLTTEAFF. The chain couples TRBV15 to TRBJ1-1; TRBD1 aligns across 9 bases. Germline-derived CDR1 and CDR2 are LNHNV and YYDKDF (reference sequence). V shed 6 bases and J 4 bases; nucleotides not matched to a gene: 9. The CDR3 has 15 residues.

V is TRBV29-1 and J is TRBJ1-5; no firm D call. Per germline, CDR1 SQVTM and CDR2 ANQGSEA. This CDR3 region has 12 residues. Trimming shortened V by 7 bases and J by 0 bases, and 7 bases separated the two germline ends. The CDR3 DNA reads TGCAGCGCCCAGGCTAGCAATCAGCCCCAGCATTTT. Amino acid sequence: CSAQASNQPQHF.

The rearrangement uses TRBV19 and TRBJ2-1; TRBD2 matches 8 bases. Looked up from germline, CDR1 is LNHDA and CDR2 is SQIVND (reference sequence). Trimming removed 6 bases from V and 5 bases from J; junction bases left unmatched: 9. The CDR3 is 15 amino acids. CDR3 residues: CASRPTSGANNEQFF. For the CDR3, the DNA is TGTGCCAGTAGGCCTACTAGCGGAGCAAACAATGAGCAGTTCTTC.

V is TRBV15 and J is TRBJ2-5; 8 positions agree with TRBD2. V was pared by 0 bases and J by 5 bases, with 8 bases of the junction left unmatched. The CDR3 totals 16 residues. Germline V gives CDR1 LNHNV, CDR2 YYDKDF (reference sequence). As DNA, the CDR3 is TGTGCCACCAGCAGAGATTATCGCGGGAGGCTGGAGACCCAGTACTTC. Protein product: CATSRDYRGRLETQYF.

This chain links TRBV29-1 with TRBJ1-2; D is unclear. CDR1 SQVTM and CDR2 ANQGSEA come from the germline V gene. V was pared by 6 bases and J by 8 bases, with 13 bases between. This CDR3 spans 11 amino acids. This CDR3 is CSVHPAGGYTF. The DNA of the CDR3 is TGCAGCGTCCATCCAGCGGGGGGCTACACCTTC. The whole variable domain, filled in from reference TRBV29-1 and TRBJ1-2, reads SAVISQKPSRDICQRGTSLTIQCQVDSQVTMMFWYRQQPGQSLTLIATANQGSEATYESGFVIDKFPISRPNLTFSTLTVSNMSPEDSSIYLCSVHPAGGYTFGSGTRLTVV.

V usage is TRBV6-6 and J usage is TRBJ2-7, with D possibly being TRBD2 (5 bases). The length of the CDR3 is 14 residues. V gave up 0 bases and J gave up 2 bases, with 8 bases separating them. The germline V gene has CDR1 MNHNY and CDR2 SVGAGI (reference sequence). The chain's CDR3 is CASSYSGVTYEQYF. The CDR3 DNA reads as TGTGCCAGCAGTTACTCCGGGGTAACCTACGAGCAGTACTTC.

The gene calls are TRBV4-3 and TRBJ2-1; unclear D gene. V was trimmed by 0 bases and J by 9 bases, leaving 9 bases between them. The CDR3 is 13 residues long. Per germline, CDR1 LGHNA and CDR2 YSLEER. The CDR3 DNA reads TGCGCCAGCAGCCAAGATCGAAACAGTGAGCAGTTCTTC. Its protein product is CASSQDRNSEQFF.

This chain joins TRBV6-4 and TRBJ1-2; D is unclear. Looked up from germline, CDR1 is MRHNA and CDR2 is SNTAGT. Trimming left V 7 bases short and J 1 base short, with 13 bases between. The CDR3 is 14 residues long. The CDR3 nucleotides read TGTGCCAGCAAACCGGGAGAGCATAACTATGGCTACACCTTC. It translates to CASKPGEHNYGYTF.

There are a few counts of this clone. The chain carries TRBV6-1 and TRBJ1-5; 8 positions match TRBD1. CDR1 and CDR2 from the germline V gene are MNHNS and SASEGT. The CDR3 runs 15 residues. V was clipped by 3 bases and J by 1 base; unmatched bases: 2. The CDR3 coding sequence is TGTGCCAGCAGTGAGACAGGGGACAGCAATCAGCCCCAGCATTTT. Its translation is CASSETGDSNQPQHF.

This chain joins TRBV5-6 and TRBJ2-5; no definite D call. CDR3 length equals 13 residues. Trimming took 0 bases from V and 2 from J, leaving 5 bases between them. Germline V gives CDR1 SGHDT, CDR2 YYEEEE. CDR3 in amino acids: CASSLGRQETQYF. CDR3 bases: TGTGCCAGCAGCTTGGGGAGACAAGAGACCCAGTACTTC.

The chain's CDR3 is CASSLASGTTGSYEQYF. CDR3 nucleotides: TGTGCCAGCAGCTTAGCCTCTGGAACTACCGGCTCCTACGAGCAGTACTTC. This rearrangement joins TRBV7-6 to TRBJ2-7; no definite D call. This CDR3 has 17 amino acids. CDR1 is SGHVS, CDR2 FNYEAQ, per germline. With 0 bases removed from V and 0 bases from J, the gap between germline ends came to 15 bases.

The chain joins TRBV5-8 to TRBJ2-1; D is perhaps TRBD2 (5 bases). Per the germline V gene, CDR1 is SGHTS and CDR2 is YDEGEE. V was pared by 4 bases and J by 15 bases, with 17 bases between. CDR3 size: 12 residues. In DNA form, the CDR3 reads TGTGCCAGCAGCAAGGACGGCCGTCGGGGGTTCTTC. It encodes CASSKDGRRGFF. Variable domain in full (rest from reference TRBV5-8 and TRBJ2-1): EAGVTQSPTHLIKTRGQQATLRCSPISGHTSVYWYQQALGLGLQFLLWYDEGEERNRGNFPPRFSGRQFPNYSSELNVNALELEDSALYLCASSKDGRRGFFGPGTRLTVL.

This clone has only one observation. This chain joins TRBV6-1 and TRBJ1-5; 9 nucleotides line up with TRBD1. Trimming at V came to 7 bases and at J to 3 bases, leaving 7 bases not matched to a gene. Germline CDR1 is MNHNS and CDR2 is SASEGT. The CDR3 loop spans 15 amino acids. The CDR3 nucleotides read TGTGCCAGCACCGCCGGACAGGGGTTCAATCAGCCCCAGCATTTT. It is translated as CASTAGQGFNQPQHF.

CDR3 sequence: CASGREHVKEQYF. The DNA of the CDR3 is TGTGCCAGCGGTCGGGAGCACGTCAAAGAGCAGTACTTC. The chain joins TRBV27 to TRBJ2-7; D might be TRBD2 (6 bases). Germline V gives CDR1 MNHEY, CDR2 SMNVEV (reference sequence). V lost 8 bases, J lost 7 bases, and 18 bases lay in between. The CDR3 is 13 amino acids.

This clone appeared a single time. The chain employs TRBV15 and TRBJ1-4; the D is unclear. Trimming stripped 1 base from V and 5 bases from J, with 14 bases between. The CDR3 extends over 16 amino acids. Germline CDR1 reads LNHNV; CDR2 reads YYDKDF (reference sequence). The CDR3 is CATSRGDFQKNEKLFF. CDR3 coding DNA: TGTGCCACCAGCAGAGGTGATTTTCAGAAGAATGAAAAACTGTTTTTT.

The rearrangement uses TRBV5-4 and TRBJ2-5, with a possible D match to TRBD2 (5 bases). Germline V gene lookup returns CDR1 SGHNT and CDR2 YYREEE (reference sequence). This CDR3 spans 13 amino acids. V was cut by 1 base and J by 3 bases, with 7 bases left in between. The DNA of the CDR3 is TGTGCCAGCAGCTTGCCAGCGGAAGAGACCCAGTACTTC. Translation gives CASSLPAEETQYF.